The 22 T cell receptor beta chains reported below all come from one sample, sequenced in a study of T-cell reconstitution after alpha-beta-depleted transplantation in children. It was with unique molecular identifiers that the TCRbeta library was prepared. MiXCR, run by TCRdb on the PCR reads, gives a single entry per CDR3 protein. The profile shows a few hundred thousand distinct CDR3 sequences, roughly 15% of them singletons. Sequences were derived from PBMCs, mostly from graft donor cells, sampled 360 days after TCRalphabeta/CD19-depleted stem cell transplant. The receptors come from a boy under three years old who had a stem cell transplant for Wiskott-Aldrich syndrome, so the T cells may come from the graft donor.

This clonotype was counted ten times or more. CDR3 nucleotide sequence: TGTGCCAGCAGCTCCTCGCCTAGCGGGGGGGCGAACACCGGGGAGCTGTTTTTT. It codes for CASSSSPSGGANTGELFF. The rearrangement links TRBV11-2 to TRBJ2-2; 12 bases are a match to TRBD2. Germline V gene data show CDR1 as SGHAT and CDR2 as FQNNGV. CDR3 length equals 18 residues. Trimming took 4 bases from V and 0 from J; bases not matched to a gene: 6.

This clonotype has just a few counts. This chain links TRBV7-2 with TRBJ1-1, with unresolved D. Trimming took 1 base from V and 1 from J, leaving 13 bases between them. The CDR3 covers 16 residues. CDR1 and CDR2 (germline): SGHTA, FQGNSA. The CDR3 DNA reads as TGTGCCAGCAGCTTAGGAGGTAGAAGGGAGAACACTGAAGCTTTCTTT. Its protein is CASSLGGRRENTEAFF.

This rearrangement joins TRBV29-1 to TRBJ2-1; D not resolved. Germline values: CDR1 SQVTM, CDR2 ANQGSEA. Trimming pared 4 bases from V and 11 bases from J, leaving 6 bases between. The CDR3 runs 9 residues. In nucleotides, the CDR3 is TGCAGCGTTGGCCGTAAGCAGTTCTTC. It specifies CSVGRKQFF.

The chain joins TRBV4-1 to TRBJ2-3; 9 nucleotides line up with TRBD2. J was trimmed by 2 bases and V by 5 bases; bases with no gene match: 8. The germline gives CDR1 MGHRA, CDR2 YSYEKL. The CDR3 spans 16 residues. The CDR3 sequence is CASSGSGGNHTDTQYF. The CDR3 DNA is TGCGCCAGCAGCGGCAGCGGGGGGAACCACACAGATACGCAGTATTTT.

The V call is TRBV20-1, the J call TRBJ1-1, with 7 positions matching TRBD1. The germline gives CDR1 DFQATT, CDR2 SNEGSKA (reference sequence). J gave up 1 base and V 3 bases, and 5 bases lay outside the gene matches. The CDR3 covers 14 residues. The CDR3 region has the DNA TGCAGTGCTAGCAACAGGGGAAGGAACACTGAAGCTTTCTTT. The encoded protein is CSASNRGRNTEAFF.

J is TRBJ2-1 and V is TRBV7-2, with D maybe TRBD2 (5 bases). The CDR3 runs to 17 residues. V lost 4 bases and J lost 4, with 20 bases in between. Germline CDR1 SGHTA, CDR2 FQGNSA. CDR3 sequence reads: CASSSQHRNTGYNEQFF. CDR3 coding DNA: TGTGCCAGCAGCTCACAACACAGAAATACGGGATACAATGAGCAGTTCTTC. The full variable domain, in which reference TRBV7-2 and TRBJ2-1 provide the parts outside the CDR3, is GAGVSQSPSNKVTEKGKDVELRCDPISGHTALYWYRQSLGQGLEFLIYFQGNSAPDKSGLPSDRFSAERTGGSVSTLTIQRTQQEDSAVYLCASSSQHRNTGYNEQFFGPGTRLTVL.

Only a few counts were recorded for this clonotype. The rearrangement joins TRBV12-3 or TRBV12-4 to TRBJ2-7; D perhaps matches TRBD1 (5 bases). The V gene lost 3 bases and the J gene lost 2 bases, with 11 bases spanning the gap. The CDR3 loop spans 14 amino acids. This CDR3 reads CASSLNTGAYEQYF. The CDR3 region has the DNA TGTGCCAGCAGTTTGAATACAGGAGCCTACGAGCAGTACTTC.

The rearrangement uses TRBV20-1 and TRBJ2-5; weak D call: TRBD1 (6 bases). This CDR3 comprises 12 residues. With 1 base removed from V and 3 bases from J, the gap between germline ends came to 6 bases. From germline, CDR1 is DFQATT and CDR2 SNEGSKA (reference sequence). The CDR3 sequence is CSARGDKETQYF. The CDR3 bases are TGCAGTGCTAGAGGGGACAAAGAGACCCAGTACTTC.

The chain carries TRBV29-1 and TRBJ2-7, with 9 bases matching TRBD1. Germline V lookup: CDR1 SQVTM, CDR2 ANQGSEA. V lost 7 bases and J lost 3; bases outside the gene matches: 4. This CDR3 contains 12 residues. Written as DNA, the CDR3 is TGCAGCGCCGGGACAGGGATCTACGAGCAGTACTTC. Its protein product is CSAGTGIYEQYF.

This sequence joins TRBV7-9 and TRBJ2-3, with a weak D call TRBD1 (6 bases). V lost 2 bases, J lost 3 bases, and 18 bases lay in between. The CDR3 consists of 17 residues. CDR1 is SEHNR and CDR2 is FQNEAQ in the germline V gene (reference sequence). The CDR3 reads CASSLRNRALGTDTQYF. The CDR3 region has the DNA TGTGCCAGCAGCTTAAGGAACAGGGCCCTAGGGACAGATACGCAGTATTTT.

This clonotype has only a few counts. The chain recombines TRBV5-5 with TRBJ2-5; 7 nucleotides match TRBD1. CDR3 size: 14 residues. CDR1 and CDR2 (germline): SGHKS, YYEKEE (reference sequence). J lost 5 bases, V lost 3 bases, and 7 bases had no gene match. The CDR3 DNA follows: TGTGCCAGCAGCTCTCAAAGGGGGCGGGAGACCCAGTACTTC. Protein sequence: CASSSQRGRETQYF.

This clonotype was picked up a small number of times. This chain uses TRBV2 with TRBJ2-5; 8 positions agree with TRBD1. Germline lookup yields CDR1 SNHLY and CDR2 FYNNEI. The CDR3 spans 14 residues. J was trimmed by 5 bases and V by 8 bases; bases with no gene match: 10. In DNA, the CDR3 is TGTGCCAGCGGAGCGCAGGGGGCGGGGGAGACCCAGTACTTC. It is translated as CASGAQGAGETQYF.

The sample holds a few counts of this clonotype. The V gene is TRBV29-1, the J gene TRBJ2-6, with D perhaps TRBD1 (5 bases). CDR3 size: 16 residues. CDR1 and CDR2 (germline): SQVTM, ANQGSEA. V was cut by 3 bases and J by 0 bases, with 12 bases left in between. The CDR3 nucleotides read TGCAGCGTTGAGGACATCCGATCCTCTGGGGCCAACGTCCTGACTTTC. Translated: CSVEDIRSSGANVLTF.

This clonotype was seen many times. This chain links TRBV4-1 with TRBJ1-5; no clear D gene. This CDR3 has 13 residues. Germline CDR1 is MGHRA and CDR2 is YSYEKL. The V end lost 0 bases, the J end lost 5 bases, and 5 bases lay between the germline ends. The CDR3 region is CASSQDPDQPQHF. The CDR3 bases are TGCGCCAGCAGCCAAGACCCAGATCAGCCCCAGCATTTT.

This clonotype was detected ten times or more. The V call is TRBV12-3 or TRBV12-4, the J call TRBJ2-1, with 8 bases aligning to TRBD2. CDR3 length: 17 residues. V lost 8 bases, J lost 4 bases, and 16 bases stayed unmatched. The CDR3 here is CASARRWGLVPYNEQFF. The CDR3 bases are TGTGCCAGCGCCCGGAGATGGGGACTAGTGCCTTACAATGAGCAGTTCTTC.

The DNA for the CDR3 is TGCGCCAGCAGCTTGGGAGGGGAGGCCTACGAGCAGTACTTC. Encoded protein: CASSLGGEAYEQYF. This chain joins TRBV5-1 and TRBJ2-7; perhaps TRBD2 as D (6 bases). This CDR3 has 14 amino acids. Per germline, CDR1 SGHRS and CDR2 YFSETQ. V shed 0 bases and J shed 2 bases, with 9 bases lying between them.

The chain joins TRBV5-1 to TRBJ2-3, with D unresolved. The germline V gene encodes CDR1 SGHRS and CDR2 YFSETQ. The CDR3 consists of 14 residues. Trimming took off 4 bases at V and 5 bases at J, with 14 bases between the two ends. The CDR3: CASSQPLREDTQYF. CDR3 sequence (DNA): TGCGCCAGCAGCCAACCCCTTAGGGAAGATACGCAGTATTTT.

The chain links TRBV5-1 to TRBJ2-3, with 10 bases matching TRBD1. This CDR3 contains 14 residues. With 4 bases clipped from V and 4 bases from J, the junction kept 3 bases outside the gene matches. Germline CDR1 reads SGHRS; CDR2 reads YFSETQ. CDR3 sequence: CASSRQGAADTQYF. The CDR3 bases are TGCGCCAGCAGCCGACAGGGGGCCGCAGATACGCAGTATTTT.

This clonotype was detected only a few times. CDR3 DNA: TGCAGCGTTGAGCCAGGGCTCACTGAAGCTTTCTTT. Amino acid sequence: CSVEPGLTEAFF. The chain employs TRBV29-1 and TRBJ1-1, with D perhaps matching TRBD1 (5 bases). CDR1 is SQVTM and CDR2 is ANQGSEA in the germline V gene. V shed 3 bases and J shed 4 bases, with 9 bases lying between them. The CDR3 is 12 amino acids.

The sample holds a few counts of this clonotype. CDR3 sequence (DNA): TGCGCCAGCAGCTTGCTCCCTTTGCTCACACCGGGACAATACACAGATACGCAGTATTTT. Translation: CASSLLPLLTPGQYTDTQYF. The chain is built from TRBV5-1 and TRBJ2-3; D is perhaps TRBD1 (6 bases). CDR3 size: 20 residues. Germline CDR1 reads SGHRS; CDR2 reads YFSETQ. V lost 1 base to trimming and J lost 2 bases, with 26 bases between them.

This clonotype came up many times. The rearrangement links TRBV7-8 to TRBJ1-1; D is unresolved. The CDR3 totals 13 residues. Trimming took 2 bases from V and 0 from J, leaving 4 bases between them. Germline-derived CDR1 and CDR2 are SGHVS and FQNEAQ. The CDR3 here is CASSLQVNTEAFF. CDR3 coding DNA: TGTGCCAGCAGCTTACAAGTGAACACTGAAGCTTTCTTT.

This clonotype appeared a single time. J is TRBJ2-2 and V is TRBV7-9; D remains unclear. Trimming stripped 6 bases from V and 6 bases from J, with 8 bases between. The CDR3 extends over 12 amino acids. Germline V gene lookup returns CDR1 SEHNR and CDR2 FQNEAQ (reference sequence). The CDR3 spells CASSMDAGELFF. For the CDR3, the DNA is TGTGCCAGCAGTATGGACGCCGGGGAGCTGTTTTTT.